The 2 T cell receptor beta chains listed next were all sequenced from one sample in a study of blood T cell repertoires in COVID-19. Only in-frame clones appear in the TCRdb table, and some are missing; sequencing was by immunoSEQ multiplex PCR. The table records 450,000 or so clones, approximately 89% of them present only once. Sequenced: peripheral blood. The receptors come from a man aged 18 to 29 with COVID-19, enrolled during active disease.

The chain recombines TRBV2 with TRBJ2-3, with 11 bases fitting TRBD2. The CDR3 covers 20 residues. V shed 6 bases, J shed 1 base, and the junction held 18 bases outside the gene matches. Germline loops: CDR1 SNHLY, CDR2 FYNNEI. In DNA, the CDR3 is TGTGCCAGCAGCGAGCCCGGGACTAGCGGAAAAAAGAGGGGCACAGATACGCAGTATTTT. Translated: CASSEPGTSGKKRGTDTQYF.

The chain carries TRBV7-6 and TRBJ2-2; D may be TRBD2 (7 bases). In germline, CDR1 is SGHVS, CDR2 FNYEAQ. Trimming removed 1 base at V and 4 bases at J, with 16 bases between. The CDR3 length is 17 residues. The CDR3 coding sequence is TGTGCCAGCAGCTTAGAGCTCGGGGGGCGAGGCACCGGGGAGCTGTTTTTT. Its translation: CASSLELGGRGTGELFF.